In this sample, the clone carrying this TCR beta chain turned up a few times. What it recognizes is unknown. cDNA synthesis used the whole RNA isolate, giving expressed TCRB sequences. The protocol was immunoSEQ multiplex PCR, while the TCRdb copy is restricted to in-frame clones and leaves out a portion. This repertoire shows 600,000 or so clones, over 12% found once; its top ten account for approximately 0.039%. The entry originates in a study of beta chain features in type 1 diabetes. The overall study: Investigators examined some 110,000,000 sorted cells across all samples. The study, taken as a whole, reports: TCRB CDR3s from Type 1 diabetes patients were moderately but significantly shorter in all four CD4+ subsets.

This CDR3 comprises 14 residues. Germline values: CDR1 SEHNR, CDR2 FQNEAQ (reference sequence). The V end lost 5 bases, the J end lost 0 bases, and 10 bases lay between the germline ends. The V gene is TRBV7-9, the J gene TRBJ2-5; D is unresolved. The sequenced material came from naive CD4+ T cells from blood. This clonotype originated in a man aged 18 to 29 with type 1 diabetes. The CDR3 loop is CASSPPSNQETQYF. CDR3 coding DNA: TGTGCCAGCAGCCCCCCGTCAAACCAAGAGACCCAGTACTTC. The whole variable domain, remainder taken from reference TRBV7-9 and TRBJ2-5, is DTGVSQNPRHKITKRGQNVTFRCDPISEHNRLYWYRQTLGQGPEFLTYFQNEAQLEKSRLLSDRFSAERPKGSFSTLEIQRTEQGDSAMYLCASSPPSNQETQYFGPGTRLLVL.